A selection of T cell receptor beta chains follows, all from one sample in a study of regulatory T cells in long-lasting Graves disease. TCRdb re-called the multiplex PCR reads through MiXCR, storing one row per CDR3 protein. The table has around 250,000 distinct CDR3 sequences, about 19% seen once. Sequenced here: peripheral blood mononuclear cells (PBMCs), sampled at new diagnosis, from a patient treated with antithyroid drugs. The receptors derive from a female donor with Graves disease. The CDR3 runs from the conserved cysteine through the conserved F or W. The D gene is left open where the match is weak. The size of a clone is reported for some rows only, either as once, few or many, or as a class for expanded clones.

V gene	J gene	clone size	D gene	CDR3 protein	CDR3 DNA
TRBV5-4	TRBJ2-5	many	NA	CASSLAGGQGETQYF	TGTGCCAGCAGCTTGGCCGGGGGGCAGGGAGAGACCCAGTACTTC
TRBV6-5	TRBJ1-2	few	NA	CASSYPGSGGYTF	TGTGCCAGCAGTTACCCAGGGTCGGGTGGCTACACCTTC
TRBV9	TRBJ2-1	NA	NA	CASSVGRGAYNEQFF	TGTGCCAGCAGCGTAGGTCGGGGCGCTTACAATGAGCAGTTCTTC
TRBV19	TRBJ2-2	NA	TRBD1	CASSMGTGEAGELFF	TGTGCCAGTAGTATGGGGACAGGGGAGGCCGGGGAGCTGTTTTTT
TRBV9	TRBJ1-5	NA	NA	CASSTPGVSISNQPQHF	TGTGCCAGCAGCACCCCTGGGGTTTCTATTAGCAATCAGCCCCAGCATTTT
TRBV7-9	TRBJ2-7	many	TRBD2	CASSLGRTSGISYEQYF	TGTGCCAGCAGCTTAGGTAGGACTAGCGGGATATCCTACGAGCAGTACTTC
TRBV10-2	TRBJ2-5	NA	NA	CASRNSRQAETQYF	TGCGCCAGCAGGAATAGCAGACAGGCCGAGACCCAGTACTTC
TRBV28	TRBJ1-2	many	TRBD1	CATGTGPLNGYTF	TGTGCCACCGGGACAGGGCCACTTAATGGCTACACCTTC
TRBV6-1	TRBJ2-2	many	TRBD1	CASAGQGAGELFF	TGTGCCAGCGCCGGACAGGGGGCCGGGGAGCTGTTTTTT
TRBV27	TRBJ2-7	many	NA	CASSLSSQGWLYEQYF	TGTGCCAGCAGTTTATCATCACAGGGTTGGCTCTACGAGCAGTACTTC
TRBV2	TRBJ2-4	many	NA	CASSVNHQGLAVKNIQYF	TGTGCCAGCAGTGTCAACCACCAGGGGCTAGCGGTAAAAAACATTCAGTACTTC
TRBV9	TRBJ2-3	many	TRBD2	CASSVRGGRDTQYF	TGTGCCAGCAGCGTCCGGGGGGGCCGGGATACGCAGTATTTT
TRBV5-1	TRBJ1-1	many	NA	CASSWTAMNTEAFF	TGCGCCAGCAGCTGGACAGCTATGAACACTGAAGCTTTCTTT
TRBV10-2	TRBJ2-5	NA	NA	CASSDLPGGIKGHQETQYF	TGCGCCAGCAGTGACTTACCCGGGGGTATCAAGGGACATCAAGAGACCCAGTACTTC
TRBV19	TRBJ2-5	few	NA	CASSIGRKETQYF	TGTGCCAGTAGTATAGGCAGAAAAGAGACCCAGTACTTC
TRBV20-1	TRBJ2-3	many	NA	CSAGSGVVGFGTDTQYF	TGCAGTGCTGGGTCGGGAGTAGTGGGTTTTGGCACAGATACGCAGTATTTT
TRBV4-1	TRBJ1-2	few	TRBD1	CASSQARDKGQPGYTF	TGCGCCAGCAGCCAGGCCCGGGACAAGGGACAGCCTGGCTACACCTTC
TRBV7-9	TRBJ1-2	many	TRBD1	CASSSGDRNYGYTF	TGTGCCAGCAGCTCGGGGGACAGGAACTATGGCTACACCTTC
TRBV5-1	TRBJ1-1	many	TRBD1	CASSFQGGTEAFF	TGTGCCAGCAGCTTCCAGGGGGGGACTGAAGCTTTCTTT
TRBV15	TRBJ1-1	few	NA	CATTLGQNTEAFF	TGTGCCACCACTCTAGGACAGAACACTGAAGCTTTCTTT
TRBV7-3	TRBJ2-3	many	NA	CASSEQGRGHTDTQYF	TGTGCCAGCAGCGAACAGGGGCGGGGACACACAGATACGCAGTATTTT
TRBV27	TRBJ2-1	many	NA	CASRIHSSYNEQFF	TGTGCCAGCAGGATACATAGCTCCTACAATGAGCAGTTCTTC
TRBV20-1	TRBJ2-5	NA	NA	CSAPWGAGREIQYF	TGCAGTGCTCCTTGGGGGGCTGGTCGAGAGATTCAGTACTTC
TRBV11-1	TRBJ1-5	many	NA	CASSLNLEQPQHF	TGTGCCAGCAGCTTAAACCTAGAGCAGCCCCAGCATTTT
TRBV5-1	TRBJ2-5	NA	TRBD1	CASSIGTGQETQYF	TGCGCCAGCAGCATCGGGACAGGGCAAGAGACCCAGTACTTC
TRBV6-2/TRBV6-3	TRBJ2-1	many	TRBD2	CASRASGGVIEQFF	TGTGCCAGCAGAGCTAGCGGGGGGGTAATTGAGCAGTTCTTC
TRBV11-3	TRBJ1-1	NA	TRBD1	CASSLGGFLLGTDTEAFF	TGTGCCAGCAGCTTAGGCGGTTTCCTCTTGGGGACAGACACTGAAGCTTTCTTT
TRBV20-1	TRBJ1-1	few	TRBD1	CSASRQGVMNTEAFF	TGCAGTGCTTCTCGACAGGGGGTAATGAACACTGAAGCTTTCTTT
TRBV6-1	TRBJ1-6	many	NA	CASSEGGRASPLHF	TGTGCCAGCAGTGAGGGGGGGCGAGCATCACCCCTCCACTTT
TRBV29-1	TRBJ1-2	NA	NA	CSVDPLSNYGYTF	TGCAGCGTTGACCCCCTGTCTAACTATGGCTACACCTTC
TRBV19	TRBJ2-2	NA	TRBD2	CASSVQRGAGTGELFF	TGTGCCAGTAGTGTTCAGCGGGGAGCCGGGACCGGGGAGCTGTTTTTT
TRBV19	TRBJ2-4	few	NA	CASSRTVENIQYF	TGTGCCAGTAGTCGGACCGTAGAAAACATTCAGTACTTC
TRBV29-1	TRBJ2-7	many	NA	CSVERPGLPGEQYF	TGCAGCGTTGAAAGACCGGGTCTTCCGGGCGAGCAGTACTTC
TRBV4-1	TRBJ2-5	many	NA	CASSQGGAGQETQYF	TGCGCCAGCAGCCAAGGAGGGGCAGGGCAAGAGACCCAGTACTTC
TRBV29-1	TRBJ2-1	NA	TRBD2	CSVAGLAGGHEQFF	TGCAGCGTTGCCGGACTAGCGGGAGGCCATGAGCAGTTCTTC
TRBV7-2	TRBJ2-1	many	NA	CASSLAGVINEQFF	TGTGCCAGCAGCTTAGCGGGAGTAATAAATGAGCAGTTCTTC
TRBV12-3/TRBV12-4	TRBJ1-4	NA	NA	CASSPYKGGEKLFF	TGTGCCAGCAGTCCTTACAAGGGAGGGGAAAAACTGTTTTTT
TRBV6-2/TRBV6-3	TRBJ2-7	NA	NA	CASSYAVPGVREQYF	TGTGCCAGCAGTTACGCGGTTCCCGGAGTGCGCGAGCAGTACTTC
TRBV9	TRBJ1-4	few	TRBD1	CASSPRQGTLNEKLFF	TGTGCCAGCAGCCCCCGACAGGGGACCCTTAATGAAAAACTGTTTTTT
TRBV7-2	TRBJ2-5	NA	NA	CASSLGPGAETQYF	TGTGCCAGCAGCTTAGGTCCGGGGGCGGAGACCCAGTACTTC
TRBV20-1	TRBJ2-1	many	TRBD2	CSALTGTSVVQKQFF	TGCAGTGCTCTGACCGGGACTAGCGTAGTCCAAAAGCAGTTCTTC
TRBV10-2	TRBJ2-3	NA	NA	CASSGGLRVDTQYF	TGCGCCAGCAGTGGAGGCCTAAGGGTGGATACGCAGTATTTT
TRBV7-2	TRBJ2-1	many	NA	CASSLGGLYNEQFF	TGTGCCAGCAGCCTTGGGGGCCTCTACAATGAGCAGTTCTTC
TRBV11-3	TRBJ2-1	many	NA	CASSSRGYEQFF	TGTGCCAGCAGCTCCAGGGGATATGAGCAGTTCTTC
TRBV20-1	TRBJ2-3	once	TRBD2	CSARGLAGGYTQYF	TGCAGTGCCAGAGGACTAGCGGGGGGTTATACGCAGTATTTT
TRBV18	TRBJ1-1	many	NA	CASSPGLDTEAFF	TGTGCCAGCTCACCGGGGCTCGACACTGAAGCTTTCTTT
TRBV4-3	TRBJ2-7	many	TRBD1	CASSRGTGTTYEQYF	TGCGCCAGCAGCCGAGGGACAGGGACGACCTACGAGCAGTACTTC
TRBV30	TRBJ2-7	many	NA	CAWGVGHSEQYF	TGTGCCTGGGGGGTTGGACATTCCGAGCAGTACTTC
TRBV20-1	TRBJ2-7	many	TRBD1	CSARSTGGINEQYF	TGCAGTGCTAGATCGACAGGGGGCATCAACGAGCAGTACTTC
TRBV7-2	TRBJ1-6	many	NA	CASSPRASSSYNSPLHF	TGTGCCAGCAGCCCTAGGGCGTCGAGCTCCTATAATTCACCCCTCCACTTT
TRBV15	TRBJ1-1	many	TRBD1	CATSREKGANTEAFF	TGTGCCACCAGCAGAGAGAAGGGGGCGAACACTGAAGCTTTCTTT
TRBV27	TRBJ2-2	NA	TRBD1	CASSMIRGRAYTGELFF	TGTGCCAGCAGTATGATCAGGGGGCGCGCATACACCGGGGAGCTGTTTTTT
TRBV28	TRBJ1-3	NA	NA	CASSLRGASGNTIYF	TGTGCCAGCAGTTTAAGGGGGGCGTCTGGAAACACCATATATTTT
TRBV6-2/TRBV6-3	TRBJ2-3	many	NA	CASSYAVSDPFSTDTQYF	TGTGCCAGCAGTTACGCGGTGTCGGATCCCTTCAGCACAGATACGCAGTATTTT